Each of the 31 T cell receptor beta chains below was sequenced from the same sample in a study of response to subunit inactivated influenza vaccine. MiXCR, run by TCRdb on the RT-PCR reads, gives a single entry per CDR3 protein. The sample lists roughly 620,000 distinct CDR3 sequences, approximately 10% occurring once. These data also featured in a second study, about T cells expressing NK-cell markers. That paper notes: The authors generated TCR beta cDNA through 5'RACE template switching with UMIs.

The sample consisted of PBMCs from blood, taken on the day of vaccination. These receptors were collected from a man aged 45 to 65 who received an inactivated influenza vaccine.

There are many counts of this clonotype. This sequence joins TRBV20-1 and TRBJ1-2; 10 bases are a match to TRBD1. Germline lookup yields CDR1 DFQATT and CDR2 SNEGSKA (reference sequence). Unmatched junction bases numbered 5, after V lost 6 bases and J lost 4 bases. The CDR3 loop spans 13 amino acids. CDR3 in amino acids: CSAEDRGGYGYTF. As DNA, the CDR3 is TGCAGTGCGGAGGACAGGGGGGGCTATGGCTACACCTTC.

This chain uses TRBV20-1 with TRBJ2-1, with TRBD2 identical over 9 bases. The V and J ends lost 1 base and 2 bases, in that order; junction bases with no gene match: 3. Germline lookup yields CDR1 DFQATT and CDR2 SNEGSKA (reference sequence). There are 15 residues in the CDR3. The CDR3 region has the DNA TGCAGTGCTAGAGCGGGCGGGAGGGCCTACAATGAGCAGTTCTTC. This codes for CSARAGGRAYNEQFF.

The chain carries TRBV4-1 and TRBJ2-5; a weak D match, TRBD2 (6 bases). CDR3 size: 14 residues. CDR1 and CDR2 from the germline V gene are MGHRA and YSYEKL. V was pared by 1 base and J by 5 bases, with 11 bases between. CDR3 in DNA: TGCGCCAGCAGCCAAGGGCTAGCGTATGAGACCCAGTACTTC. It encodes CASSQGLAYETQYF.

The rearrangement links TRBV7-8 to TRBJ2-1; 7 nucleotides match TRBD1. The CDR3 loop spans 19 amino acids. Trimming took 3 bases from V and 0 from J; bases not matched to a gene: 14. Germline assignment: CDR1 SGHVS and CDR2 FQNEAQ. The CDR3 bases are TGTGCCAGCAGCTTGGCCTCGGTGACAGGGATCTCCTCCTACAATGAGCAGTTCTTC. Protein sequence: CASSLASVTGISSYNEQFF.

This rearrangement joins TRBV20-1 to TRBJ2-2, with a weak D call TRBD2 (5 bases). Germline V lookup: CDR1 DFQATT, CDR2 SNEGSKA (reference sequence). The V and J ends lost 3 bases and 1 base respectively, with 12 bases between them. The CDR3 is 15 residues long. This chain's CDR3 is CSARSDSLNTGELFF. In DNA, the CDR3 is TGCAGTGCTAGGTCGGACTCTCTGAACACCGGGGAGCTGTTTTTT.

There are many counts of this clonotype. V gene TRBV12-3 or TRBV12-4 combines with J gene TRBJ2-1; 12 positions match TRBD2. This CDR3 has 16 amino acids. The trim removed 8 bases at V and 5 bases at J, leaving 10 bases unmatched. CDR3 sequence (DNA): TGTGCCAGCTCCCCGATCGGACTAGCGGGACACAATGAGCAGTTCTTC. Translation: CASSPIGLAGHNEQFF.

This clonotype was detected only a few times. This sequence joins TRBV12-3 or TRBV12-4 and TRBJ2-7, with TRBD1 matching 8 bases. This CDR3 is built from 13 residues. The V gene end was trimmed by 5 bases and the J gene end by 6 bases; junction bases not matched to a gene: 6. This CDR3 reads CASSARQGSEQYF. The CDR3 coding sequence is TGTGCCAGCAGTGCCCGACAGGGGTCCGAGCAGTACTTC.

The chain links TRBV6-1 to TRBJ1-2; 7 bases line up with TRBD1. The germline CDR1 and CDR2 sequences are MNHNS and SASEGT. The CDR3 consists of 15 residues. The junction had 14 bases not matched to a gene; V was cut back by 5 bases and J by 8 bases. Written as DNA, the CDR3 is TGTGCCAGCAGTACCGGGACAGTTATCGAGCGGGGCTACACCTTC. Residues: CASSTGTVIERGYTF.

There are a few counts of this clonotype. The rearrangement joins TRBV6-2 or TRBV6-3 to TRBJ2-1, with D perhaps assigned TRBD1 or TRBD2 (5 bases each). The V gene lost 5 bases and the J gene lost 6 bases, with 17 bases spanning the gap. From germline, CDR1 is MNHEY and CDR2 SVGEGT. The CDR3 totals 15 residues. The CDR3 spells CASSPSGTGTNEQFF. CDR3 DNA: TGTGCCAGCAGTCCCTCGGGGACGGGGACCAATGAGCAGTTCTTC.

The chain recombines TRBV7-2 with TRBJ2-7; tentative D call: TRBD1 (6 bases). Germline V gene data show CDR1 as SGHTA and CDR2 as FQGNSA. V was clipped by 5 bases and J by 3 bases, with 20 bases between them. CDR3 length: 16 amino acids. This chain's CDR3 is CASSRMRAGADYEQYF. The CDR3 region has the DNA TGTGCCAGCAGCCGGATGCGGGCAGGGGCGGACTACGAGCAGTACTTC. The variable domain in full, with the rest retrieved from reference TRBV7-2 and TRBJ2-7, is GAGVSQSPSNKVTEKGKDVELRCDPISGHTALYWYRQSLGQGLEFLIYFQGNSAPDKSGLPSDRFSAERTGGSVSTLTIQRTQQEDSAVYLCASSRMRAGADYEQYFGPGTRLTVT.

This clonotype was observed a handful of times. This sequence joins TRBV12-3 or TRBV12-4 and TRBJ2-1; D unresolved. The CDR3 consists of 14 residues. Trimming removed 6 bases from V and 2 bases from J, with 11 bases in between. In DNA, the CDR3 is TGTGCCAGCAGCTTCACGTCTCCCTACAATGAGCAGTTCTTC. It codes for CASSFTSPYNEQFF.

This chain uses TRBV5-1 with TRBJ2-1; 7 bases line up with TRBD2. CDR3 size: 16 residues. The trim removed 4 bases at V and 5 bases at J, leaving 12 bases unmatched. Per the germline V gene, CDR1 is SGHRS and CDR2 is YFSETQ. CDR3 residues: CASSIPQGRGDNEQFF. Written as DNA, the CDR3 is TGCGCCAGCAGCATACCTCAGGGTCGGGGGGACAATGAGCAGTTCTTC.

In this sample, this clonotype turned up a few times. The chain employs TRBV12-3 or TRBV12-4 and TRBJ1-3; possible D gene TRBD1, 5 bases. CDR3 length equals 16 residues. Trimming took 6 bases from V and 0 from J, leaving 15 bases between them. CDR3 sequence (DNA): TGTGCCAGCAGGCTGTCGTGGACAAGCTCTGGAAACACCATATATTTT. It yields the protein CASRLSWTSSGNTIYF.

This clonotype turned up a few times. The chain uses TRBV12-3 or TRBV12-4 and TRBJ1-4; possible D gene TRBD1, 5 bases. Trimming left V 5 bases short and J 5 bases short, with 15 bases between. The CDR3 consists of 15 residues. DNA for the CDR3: TGTGCCAGCAGTCCCCGGGACGGCTCGAATGAAAAACTGTTTTTT. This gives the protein CASSPRDGSNEKLFF.

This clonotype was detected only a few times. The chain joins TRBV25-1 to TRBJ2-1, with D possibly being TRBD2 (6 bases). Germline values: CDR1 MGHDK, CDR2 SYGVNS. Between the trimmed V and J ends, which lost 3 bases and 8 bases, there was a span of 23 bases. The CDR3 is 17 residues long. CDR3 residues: CASSEVSWFAGSDEQFF. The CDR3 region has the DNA TGTGCCAGCAGTGAGGTCTCCTGGTTTGCGGGGTCGGATGAGCAGTTCTTC.

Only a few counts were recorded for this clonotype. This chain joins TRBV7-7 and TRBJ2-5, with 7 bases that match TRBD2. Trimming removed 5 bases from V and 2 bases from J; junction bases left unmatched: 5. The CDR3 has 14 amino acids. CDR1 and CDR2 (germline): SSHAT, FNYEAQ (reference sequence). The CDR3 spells CASSISGLQETQYF. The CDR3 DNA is TGTGCCAGCAGCATCTCGGGACTACAAGAGACCCAGTACTTC.

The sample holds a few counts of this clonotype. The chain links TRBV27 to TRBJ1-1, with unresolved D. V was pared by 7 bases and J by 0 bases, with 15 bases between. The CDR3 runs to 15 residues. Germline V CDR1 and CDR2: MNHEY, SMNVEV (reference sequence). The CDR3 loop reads CASISIGRMNTEAFF. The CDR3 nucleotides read TGTGCCAGCATCTCCATAGGGCGGATGAACACTGAAGCTTTCTTT.

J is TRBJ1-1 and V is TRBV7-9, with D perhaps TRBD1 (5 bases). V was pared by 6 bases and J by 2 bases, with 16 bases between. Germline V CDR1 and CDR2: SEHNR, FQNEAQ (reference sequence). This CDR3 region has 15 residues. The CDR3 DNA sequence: TGTGCCAGCAGACCTACCGGAGGGGCAAACACTGAAGCTTTCTTT. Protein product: CASRPTGGANTEAFF.

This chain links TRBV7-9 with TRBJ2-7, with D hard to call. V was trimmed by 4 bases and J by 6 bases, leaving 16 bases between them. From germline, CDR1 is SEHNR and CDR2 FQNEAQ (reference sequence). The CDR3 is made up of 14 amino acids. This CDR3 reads CASSSPVGRLEQYF. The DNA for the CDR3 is TGTGCCAGCAGCTCCCCGGTCGGGCGGCTCGAGCAGTACTTC.

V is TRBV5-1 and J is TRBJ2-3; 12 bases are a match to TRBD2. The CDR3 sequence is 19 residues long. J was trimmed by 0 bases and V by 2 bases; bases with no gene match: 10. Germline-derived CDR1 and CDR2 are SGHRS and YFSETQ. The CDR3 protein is CASSFLTSGGPTSTDTQYF. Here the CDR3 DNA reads TGCGCCAGCAGCTTCTTGACTAGCGGGGGCCCAACTAGCACAGATACGCAGTATTTT.

CDR3 sequence reads: CASSITLLAGSYNEQFF. The CDR3 coding sequence is TGTGCCAGCAGCATTACTCTACTAGCGGGGTCCTACAATGAGCAGTTCTTC. The chain uses TRBV7-2 and TRBJ2-1, with 10 positions matching TRBD2. CDR3 length equals 17 residues. Germline trimming cut 5 bases from V and 1 base from J; bases unmatched to any gene: 8. Germline-derived CDR1 and CDR2 are SGHTA and FQGNSA. Full variable domain (outside the CDR3, taken from reference TRBV7-2 and TRBJ2-1): GAGVSQSPSNKVTEKGKDVELRCDPISGHTALYWYRQSLGQGLEFLIYFQGNSAPDKSGLPSDRFSAERTGGSVSTLTIQRTQQEDSAVYLCASSITLLAGSYNEQFFGPGTRLTVL.

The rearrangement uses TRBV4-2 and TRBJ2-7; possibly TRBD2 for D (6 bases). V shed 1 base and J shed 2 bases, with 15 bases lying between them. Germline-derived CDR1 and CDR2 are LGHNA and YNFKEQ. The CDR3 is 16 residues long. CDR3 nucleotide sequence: TGTGCCAGCAGCCAAGGCGGGGCGGGTCCTACCTACGAGCAGTACTTC. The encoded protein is CASSQGGAGPTYEQYF.

The CDR3 loop reads CATSEDRADTQYF. The DNA for the CDR3 is TGTGCCACCAGTGAAGACAGGGCGGATACGCAGTATTTT. This chain joins TRBV24-1 and TRBJ2-3; 7 bases align to TRBD1. The CDR3 runs 13 residues. Looked up from germline, CDR1 is KGHDR and CDR2 is SFDVKD. Trimming at V came to 4 bases and at J to 6 bases, leaving 3 bases not matched to a gene.

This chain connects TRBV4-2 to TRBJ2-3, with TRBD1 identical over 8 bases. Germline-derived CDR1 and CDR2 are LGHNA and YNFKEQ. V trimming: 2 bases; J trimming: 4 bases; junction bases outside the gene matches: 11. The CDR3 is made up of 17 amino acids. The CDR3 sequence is CASSQSGQGEKADTQYF. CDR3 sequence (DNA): TGTGCCAGCAGCCAATCCGGACAGGGAGAGAAGGCAGATACGCAGTATTTT.

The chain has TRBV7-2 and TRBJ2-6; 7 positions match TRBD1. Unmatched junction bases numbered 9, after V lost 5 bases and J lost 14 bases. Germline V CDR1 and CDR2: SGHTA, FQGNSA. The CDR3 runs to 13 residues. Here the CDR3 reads CASSRPGTEILTF. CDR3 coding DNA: TGTGCCAGCAGCCGACCCGGGACAGAAATCCTGACTTTC.

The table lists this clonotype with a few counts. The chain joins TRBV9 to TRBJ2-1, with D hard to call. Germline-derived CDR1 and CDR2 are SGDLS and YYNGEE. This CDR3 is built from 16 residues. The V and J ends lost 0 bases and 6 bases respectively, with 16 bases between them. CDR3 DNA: TGTGCCAGCAGCGTAGTGGCCAGCGAATACGTCAATGAGCAGTTCTTC. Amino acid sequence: CASSVVASEYVNEQFF.

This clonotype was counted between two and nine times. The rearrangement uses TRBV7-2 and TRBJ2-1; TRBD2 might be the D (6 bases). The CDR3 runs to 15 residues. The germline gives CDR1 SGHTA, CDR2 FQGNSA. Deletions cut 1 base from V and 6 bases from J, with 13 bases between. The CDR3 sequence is CASSLVVRGFNEQFF. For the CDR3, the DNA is TGTGCCAGCAGCTTAGTGGTTCGGGGGTTCAATGAGCAGTTCTTC.

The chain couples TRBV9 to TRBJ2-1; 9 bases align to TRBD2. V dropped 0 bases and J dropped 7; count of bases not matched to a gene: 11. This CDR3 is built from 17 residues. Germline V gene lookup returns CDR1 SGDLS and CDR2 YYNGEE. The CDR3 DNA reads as TGTGCCAGCAGCGTAGCTGGGGCTAGCGGGGCTATAAATGAGCAGTTCTTC. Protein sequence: CASSVAGASGAINEQFF.

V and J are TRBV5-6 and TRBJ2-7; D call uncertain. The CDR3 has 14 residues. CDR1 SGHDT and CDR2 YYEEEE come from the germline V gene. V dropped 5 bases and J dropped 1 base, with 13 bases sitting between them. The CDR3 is CASRLWQESYEQYF. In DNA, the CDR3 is TGTGCCAGCAGACTATGGCAGGAGTCCTACGAGCAGTACTTC.

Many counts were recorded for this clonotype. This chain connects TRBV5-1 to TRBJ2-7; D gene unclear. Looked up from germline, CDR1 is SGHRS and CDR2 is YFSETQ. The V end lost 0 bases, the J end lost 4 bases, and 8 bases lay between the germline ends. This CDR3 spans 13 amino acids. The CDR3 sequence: CASSLGASYEQYF. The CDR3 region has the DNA TGCGCCAGCAGCTTGGGGGCCAGTTACGAGCAGTACTTC. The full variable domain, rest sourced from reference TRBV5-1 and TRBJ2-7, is KAGVTQTPRYLIKTRGQQVTLSCSPISGHRSVSWYQQTPGQGLQFLFEYFSETQRNKGNFPGRFSGRQFSNSRSEMNVSTLELGDSALYLCASSLGASYEQYFGPGTRLTVT.

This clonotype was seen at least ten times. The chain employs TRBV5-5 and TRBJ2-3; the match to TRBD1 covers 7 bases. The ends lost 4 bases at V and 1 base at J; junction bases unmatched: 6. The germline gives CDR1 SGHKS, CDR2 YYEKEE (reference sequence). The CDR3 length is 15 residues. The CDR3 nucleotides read TGTGCCAGCAGCGTAGGGACAGACCGCACAGATACGCAGTATTTT. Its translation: CASSVGTDRTDTQYF.